This TCR beta chain appears in the sequencing data of a study of CD8+ T cells in alopecia areata. Study context: Those patients who were treated received oral tofacitinib, which was given at 5 to 10 mg twice daily for moderate-to-severe alopecia areata.

Deletions cut 4 bases from V and 5 bases from J, with 12 bases between. Germline V gene data show CDR1 as LGHNA and CDR2 as YSLEER. The CDR3 runs to 13 residues. Isolated RNA was reverse transcribed into cDNA used as the sequencing template. This table comes from immunoSEQ multiplex PCR, and its TCRdb copy is limited to in-frame clones, with some not included. Of 150,000 to 200,000 clones in the sample, about 65% were seen once. In the case of this clone: Its antigen remains unknown.

Findings and limits, study-wide: Tofacitinib significantly brought down scalp clonality and expanded CD8+ clones among top 100.

Treatment here: oral pan-JAK inhibitor, 5-10 mg twice daily. Researchers gathered lesional scalp punch biopsies and peripheral blood from patients with alopecia areata. The sorting of PBMCs gave CD4+ and CD8+ T cells. The clonotype originates from a human donor with alopecia areata. J is TRBJ2-7 and V is TRBV4-3; D is ambiguous. Sequenced material: CD4+ T cells sorted from blood, taken between weeks 47 and 50, from a patient treated with tofacitinib. This CDR3 is CASSPRHHDEQYF. The CDR3 nucleotides read TGCGCCAGCAGCCCCAGACATCACGACGAGCAGTACTTC.